This TCR beta chain was recovered during a study of graft-versus-host responses after intestinal transplantation. Study overall: Anti-thymocyte globulin induction preceded two to three years of tacrolimus and steroid maintenance in all recipients.

A word on this clone: Its target is unknown.

V was pared by 5 bases and J by 2 bases, with 9 bases between. Germline CDR1 and CDR2: SGHTA and FQGNSA. The CDR3 is 13 residues long. TCRdb keeps only in-frame clones here, not all; method: immunoSEQ multiplex PCR. The sample holds around 110,000 clones; about nine tenths are singletons and the top ten take 0.18%. This clonotype was sampled from a human donor who received an intestinal transplant. The gene calls are TRBV7-2 and TRBJ1-2; D is ambiguous. The sequences come from unstimulated CD4+ T cells sorted from spleen or lymph node cells, collected before intestinal transplant. The CDR3 region is CASSNYPNYGYTF. CDR3 in DNA: TGTGCCAGCAGCAACTACCCAAACTATGGCTACACCTTC.